The clone carrying this T cell receptor (beta chain) came up a few times. The time point was: patch test 3, about 24 weeks after DPC sensitization. Treatment denoted: therapeutic diphenylcyclopropenone sensitization with weekly scalp DPC. TCRdb processed the RACE reads anew with MiXCR; each CDR3 protein has one entry. The table lists 95,000 to 150,000 distinct CDR3 sequences, over 9% of them singletons. From germline, CDR1 is DFQATT and CDR2 SNEGSKA (reference sequence). The CDR3 is 15 residues long. V shed 5 bases, J shed 8 bases, and the junction held 8 bases outside the gene matches. The data were taken from a study of human T cells and chemical hapten exposure.

This specimen consisted of whole blood, obtained in connection with sensitization to the hapten diphenylcyclopropenone (DPC). The V call is TRBV20-1, the J call TRBJ2-3; TRBD2 aligns across 15 bases. The origin of this receptor is a woman between 45 and 60 years old with alopecia areata. Some clones in this sample may be carry-over from other donors' samples. The CDR3 reads CSASRTSGGAITQYF. CDR3 nucleotides: TGCAGTGCTTCCCGGACTAGCGGGGGGGCCATTACGCAGTATTTT.